A selection of T cell receptor beta chains follows, all from one sample in a study of blood T cells in healthy people across ages. TCRdb passed the 5' RACE reads through MiXCR, listing each CDR3 protein once. The sample lists around 870,000 distinct CDR3 sequences, about 28% seen once, with roughly 17% in the top ten. The sequenced sample was blood. The receptors derive from a woman of 80 years or more in good health. The CDR3 runs from the conserved cysteine through the conserved F or W. A D gene is named only where the DNA matches it firmly. Clone size, where shown, is once, few, many, or a class for clones that have expanded.

D: TRBD2
V: TRBV5-1
size: -
length: 16
J: TRBJ2-5
CDR3: CASSDLSGGYQETQYF
DNA: TGCGCCAGCAGCGACCTTAGCGGGGGGTACCAAGAGACCCAGTACTTC

D: TRBD2
V: TRBV3-1
size: many
length: 18
J: TRBJ2-5
CDR3: CASSLGTSASIFQETQYF
DNA: TGTGCCAGCAGCCTTGGCACTAGCGCCTCAATCTTCCAAGAGACCCAGTACTTC

D: TRBD2
V: TRBV20-1
size: -
length: 14
J: TRBJ2-3
CDR3: CSALSGGNTDTQYF
DNA: TGCAGTGCTCTTAGCGGGGGCAACACAGATACGCAGTATTTT

D: -
V: TRBV29-1
size: -
length: 10
J: TRBJ1-1
CDR3: CSVRGRGAFF
DNA: TGCAGCGTGCGAGGCAGAGGAGCTTTCTTT

D: -
V: TRBV7-2
size: many
length: 12
J: TRBJ2-7
CDR3: CASSSQGNEQYF
DNA: TGTGCCAGCAGTTCTCAGGGGAACGAGCAGTACTTC

D: -
V: TRBV29-1
size: many
length: 12
J: TRBJ2-5
CDR3: CSVDGRAETQYF
DNA: TGCAGCGTTGACGGACGGGCAGAGACCCAGTACTTC

D: -
V: TRBV5-5
size: few
length: 15
J: TRBJ2-5
CDR3: CASSLGSFGPNEQYF
DNA: TGTGCCAGCAGCTTGGGAAGCTTCGGGCCCAATGAGCAGTACTTC

D: -
V: TRBV11-3
size: few
length: 15
J: TRBJ2-7
CDR3: CASSLDPVSSYEQYF
DNA: TGTGCCAGCAGCTTAGATCCGGTGAGCTCCTACGAGCAGTACTTC

D: -
V: TRBV7-7
size: -
length: 13
J: TRBJ2-3
CDR3: CASSVRQRDTQYF
DNA: TGTGCTAGCAGCGTCCGACAGAGAGATACGCAGTATTTT

D: TRBD1
V: TRBV12-3/TRBV12-4
size: -
length: 15
J: TRBJ1-1
CDR3: CASSLIGGGGTEAFF
DNA: TGTGCCAGCAGTTTAATAGGAGGGGGCGGTACTGAAGCTTTCTTT

D: -
V: TRBV6-5
size: few
length: 16
J: TRBJ1-2
CDR3: CASSSPRRTDNYGYTF
DNA: TGTGCCAGCAGTTCGCCCCGTAGGACGGATAACTATGGCTACACCTTC

D: -
V: TRBV6-2/TRBV6-3
size: -
length: 16
J: TRBJ2-5
CDR3: CASSPLGRGRANEQYF
DNA: TGTGCCAGCAGTCCCTTGGGGCGGGGACGGGCCAATGAGCAGTACTTC

D: -
V: TRBV12-3/TRBV12-4
size: -
length: 14
J: TRBJ2-7
CDR3: CASDTGSASYEQYF
DNA: TGTGCCAGCGACACAGGGTCCGCTTCCTACGAGCAGTACTTC

D: TRBD1
V: TRBV20-1
size: few
length: 13
J: TRBJ1-3
CDR3: CSARVGTENTIYF
DNA: TGCAGTGCTAGAGTCGGGACAGAAAACACCATATATTTT

D: TRBD2
V: TRBV3-1
size: many
length: 16
J: TRBJ2-5
CDR3: CASSQGLGGLQETQYF
DNA: TGTGCCAGCAGCCAGGGACTAGGCGGCCTCCAAGAGACCCAGTACTTC

D: -
V: TRBV2
size: few
length: 15
J: TRBJ1-1
CDR3: CASRDTPWSSTEAFF
DNA: TGTGCCAGCAGGGACACCCCCTGGAGTAGCACTGAAGCTTTCTTT

D: -
V: TRBV6-2/TRBV6-3
size: many
length: 13
J: TRBJ2-3
CDR3: CASRDISTDTQYF
DNA: TGTGCCAGCAGGGACATCAGCACAGATACGCAGTATTTT

D: -
V: TRBV29-1
size: many
length: 12
J: TRBJ2-3
CDR3: CSVDGPTDTQYF
DNA: TGCAGCGTTGATGGCCCCACAGATACGCAGTATTTT

D: -
V: TRBV10-1
size: many
length: 13
J: TRBJ1-2
CDR3: CASSPARNYGYTF
DNA: TGCGCCAGCAGCCCGGCCCGTAACTATGGCTACACCTTC

D: -
V: TRBV30
size: -
length: 12
J: TRBJ1-2
CDR3: CAWAKGAGGYTF
DNA: TGTGCCTGGGCGAAGGGTGCTGGGGGCTACACCTTC

D: -
V: TRBV29-1
size: -
length: 12
J: TRBJ1-2
CDR3: CSVDHLLYGYTF
DNA: TGCAGCGTTGATCACCTTTTATATGGCTACACCTTC

D: -
V: TRBV7-2
size: -
length: 14
J: TRBJ2-7
CDR3: CASSLTALFYEQYF
DNA: TGTGCCAGCAGCTTGACCGCCTTATTCTACGAGCAGTACTTC

D: -
V: TRBV30
size: -
length: 15
J: TRBJ2-6
CDR3: CAWSVEGTGANVLTF
DNA: TGTGCCTGGAGTGTAGAAGGGACTGGGGCCAACGTCCTGACTTTC

D: -
V: TRBV5-4
size: -
length: 13
J: TRBJ2-7
CDR3: CASSLRRVSEQYF
DNA: TGTGCCAGCAGCTTACGACGGGTATCCGAGCAGTACTTC

D: TRBD2
V: TRBV19
size: -
length: 17
J: TRBJ2-5
CDR3: CASSIGTSGGGVETQYF
DNA: TGTGCCAGTAGTATTGGGACTAGCGGTGGGGGAGTAGAGACCCAGTACTTC

D: TRBD1
V: TRBV5-1
size: many
length: 16
J: TRBJ2-1
CDR3: CASSLPGTAAYNEQFF
DNA: TGCGCCAGCAGCTTACCCGGGACAGCAGCCTACAATGAGCAGTTCTTC

D: -
V: TRBV20-1
size: many
length: 14
J: TRBJ2-5
CDR3: CSAKDTASVETQYF
DNA: TGCAGTGCTAAGGACACAGCCTCGGTGGAGACCCAGTACTTC